What follows describes a single T cell receptor beta chain. This sample is drawn from a study of blood T cell repertoires in COVID-19. J gave up 1 base and V 5 bases, and 13 bases lay outside the gene matches. This CDR3 has 18 residues. The germline CDR1 and CDR2 sequences are MDHEN and SYDVKM. This table comes from immunoSEQ multiplex PCR, and its TCRdb copy is limited to in-frame clones, with some not included. This table holds about 83,000 clones, about 86% found once. The specimen sequenced was peripheral blood. The origin of this receptor is a woman older than 75 in a cohort sampled during active or convalescent COVID-19. The chain has TRBV28 and TRBJ1-1; 10 bases are shared with TRBD1. DNA for the CDR3: TGTGCCAGCAGTCGAATGGAGGGACAGGGGTGGGGGAACACTGAAGCTTTCTTT. The encoded protein is CASSRMEGQGWGNTEAFF.